This T cell receptor (beta chain) was recorded in a study of T cell responses to AZD1222 COVID-19 vaccine. Trimming removed 5 bases from V and 9 bases from J, with 26 bases in between. The germline CDR1 and CDR2 sequences are LNHDA and SQIVND (reference sequence). This CDR3 has 17 residues. Data came from immunoSEQ multiplex PCR; TCRdb stores just in-frame clones and leaves some out. The sample holds over 70,000 clones, roughly 85% seen once. The receptor was isolated from an adult in good health. Sequencing was performed on peripheral blood, taken on day 0 of AZD1222 vaccination. The chain links TRBV19 to TRBJ1-5; D is undetermined. In DNA, the CDR3 is TGTGCCAGTAGTCCAAGGGTCCCTGGAGGGATCGGGATGCCCCAGCATTTT. Translation gives CASSPRVPGGIGMPQHF.